The text below deals with one T cell receptor (beta chain). Its antigen is unknown. These data come from a study of radiotherapy plus CTLA-4 blockade in lung cancer. Overall study context: Objective responses were observed in 15% to 20% of patients, and disease control was achieved by approximately 30%.

Study-level points and caveats: Dynamics of early blood T cell clones, together with interferon-beta, were reportedly the best predictors of response. Tumor-origin TCR clones grew in blood after radiotherapy plus ipilimumab.

Repertoires were generated with immunoSEQ multiplex PCR, while TCRdb's copy carries only in-frame clones and drops some. The sample carries over 30,000 clones, about four fifths recorded once. The receptor was isolated from a human donor with non-small cell lung cancer that progressed on radiotherapy plus ipilimumab. The specimen comprised peripheral blood, sampled from a patient treated with radiotherapy plus ipilimumab.

The CDR3 loop reads CASSLRSGNTIYF. DNA of the CDR3: TGTGCCAGCAGTTTACGCTCTGGAAACACCATATATTTT. V usage is TRBV27 and J usage is TRBJ1-3, with D hard to call. The CDR3 totals 13 residues. Germline CDR1 MNHEY, CDR2 SMNVEV (reference sequence). V gave up 2 bases and J gave up 0 bases, with 2 bases separating them.